The subject of this entry is one T cell receptor (beta chain). As yet, its antigen is unknown. This entry is derived from a study of T cell repertoires in cytomegalovirus infection. Looking at the study overall: Through public TCR beta signatures, both CMV infection and matching HLA type were indicated. Overall study findings and caveats: CMV-specific TCR beta clonotypes restricted by HLA-C dominated the ex vivo response.

Trimming stripped 4 bases from V and 1 base from J, with 13 bases between. Germline loops: CDR1 SGHAT, CDR2 FQNNGV. The CDR3 is 16 amino acids. TCRdb ran MiXCR on the reads and lists one entry per CDR3 protein. Among under 150,000 distinct CDR3 sequences listed, under 35% were seen once. This TCR was recovered from a human donor in good health (CMV status not recorded). Some clones in this sample may be carry-over from other donors' samples. Specimen: CD8+ T cells from cultured PBMCs, collected from culture after CMV antigen stimulation. The V call is TRBV11-2, the J call TRBJ2-2; D ambiguous. CDR3 region: CASSYILARNTGELFF. The CDR3 nucleotides read TGTGCCAGCAGCTACATCCTCGCGCGGAACACCGGGGAGCTGTTTTTT. The variable domain in full, completed from reference TRBV11-2 and TRBJ2-2, reads EAGVAQSPRYKIIEKRQSVAFWCNPISGHATLYWYQQILGQGPKLLIQFQNNGVVDDSQLPKDRFSAERLKGVDSTLKIQPAKLEDSAVYLCASSYILARNTGELFFGEGSRLTVL.